This entry lists 13 T cell receptor beta chains sequenced from one sample in a study of regulatory T cells in long-lasting Graves disease (dated by TCRdb to 2020 to 2022). Libraries were prepared through multiplex PCR. TCRdb lists the instrument as Illumina HiSeq 4000. iRepertoire HTBI primers and Arm-PCR amplification of CDR3 regions were used to construct TCR beta libraries. The public reads were reanalyzed by TCRdb: fastp trimming at Q25, MiXCR alignment, in-frame beta chains only. Rows matching on CDR3 protein sequence are summarized as one entry with the most common DNA and genes. The sample table records 350,000 to 500,000 distinct CDR3 sequences; about 17% of these occur just once. 20% to 25% of the sample is held by the ten biggest clonotypes. Per the publication, the time point label means: newly diagnosed GD, antithyroid drugs for less than 3 months. For both TCR sequencing and RNA sequencing, RNA was extracted from PBMCs in TRIzol.

These data were also filed under a second study, of T cells in Graves' hyperthyroidism and ophthalmopathy.

This specimen consisted of peripheral blood mononuclear cells (PBMCs), obtained at new diagnosis, from a patient treated with antithyroid drugs. These receptors were obtained from a woman aged 18-29 years with Graves disease. Donor details come from another sample of the same person, matched by shared clones.

The chain joins TRBV12-3 or TRBV12-4 to TRBJ2-6, with D maybe TRBD2 (6 bases). Trimming removed 2 bases at V and 1 base at J, with 18 bases between. The CDR3 is 19 amino acids. The CDR3 here is CASSLTTGGGMSGANVLTF. DNA of the CDR3: TGTGCCAGCAGTTTAACGACCGGGGGTGGTATGTCTGGGGCCAACGTCCTGACTTTC.

This clonotype has a count of ten or more. Its ends do not fully match the called genes, so a read error is possible. The rearrangement joins TRBV2 to TRBJ1-5; 7 bases are shared with TRBD1. This CDR3 spans 15 amino acids. CDR1 and CDR2 (germline): SNHLY, FYNNEI. The CDR3 region has the DNA TGTGCCAGCAGAGAAGACAGGGTGGGCAATCAGCCCCAGCATTTT. The encoded protein is CASREDRVGNQPQHF.

This clonotype showed up just a few times. The V call is TRBV6-1, the J call TRBJ2-2; 11 positions match TRBD1. CDR3 size: 15 residues. Germline loops: CDR1 MNHNS, CDR2 SASEGT. The J segment lost 3 bases and the V segment lost 4 bases, leaving 1 base of the junction unmatched. CDR3 sequence: CASSGTGGDTGELFF. DNA of the CDR3: TGTGCCAGCAGTGGGACAGGGGGCGACACCGGGGAGCTGTTTTTT.

The rearrangement links TRBV12-3 or TRBV12-4 to TRBJ2-1; possibly TRBD2 for D (6 bases). The CDR3 consists of 16 residues. V was pared by 6 bases and J by 0 bases, with 15 bases between. In nucleotides, the CDR3 is TGTGCCAGCAGCCTACAAGCGGGCCCCTCCTACAATGAGCAGTTCTTC. Its translation is CASSLQAGPSYNEQFF.

This chain links TRBV30 with TRBJ2-1; possible D gene TRBD1, 6 bases. The germline V gene has CDR1 GTSNPN and CDR2 SVGIG (reference sequence). This CDR3 is built from 14 residues. V lost 4 bases to trimming and J lost 4 bases, with 14 bases between them. CDR3 coding DNA: TGTGCCTGGACTTTCACAGGGTCTTACAATGAGCAGTTCTTC. Translation gives CAWTFTGSYNEQFF.

This clonotype was found a few times. The chain employs TRBV11-2 and TRBJ2-7, with TRBD2 identical over 7 bases. Trimming cost V 1 base and J 4 bases; bases outside gene matches: 10. Germline V lookup: CDR1 SGHAT, CDR2 FQNNGV. The CDR3 covers 16 residues. This chain's CDR3 is CASSLGERLADYEQYF. The CDR3 coding sequence is TGTGCCAGCAGCTTAGGAGAACGGCTAGCGGATTACGAGCAGTACTTC.

The V gene is TRBV12-3 or TRBV12-4, the J gene TRBJ1-1; a weak D match, TRBD1 (5 bases). The V and J ends lost 1 base and 6 bases respectively, with 9 bases between them. CDR3 length: 13 residues. CDR3 sequence (DNA): TGTGCCAGCAGTTTAGGGGGGTGGTCTGAAGCTTTCTTT. It codes for CASSLGGWSEAFF.

This clonotype was counted a few times. The chain uses TRBV3-1 and TRBJ2-1; TRBD2 agrees at 9 bases. CDR3 length: 14 residues. CDR1 and CDR2 (germline): LGHDT, YNNKEL (reference sequence). V lost 5 bases, J lost 8 bases, and 7 bases stayed unmatched. The CDR3, as DNA: TGTGCCAGCAGCGGGTTAGCGGGAGCGGATGAGCAGTTCTTC. Translation: CASSGLAGADEQFF.

This clonotype was found many times. V and J are TRBV2 and TRBJ2-3; either TRBD1 or TRBD2 may fit D (5 bases each). Germline CDR1 reads SNHLY; CDR2 reads FYNNEI. The germline V and J ends were trimmed by 4 bases and 3 bases, with 14 bases remaining between them. The CDR3 totals 15 residues. The CDR3 bases are TGTGCCAGCAGTGGTGGGGCAAGCGGTACAGATACGCAGTATTTT. Translation: CASSGGASGTDTQYF.

This clonotype was found many times. This rearrangement joins TRBV5-1 to TRBJ2-7, with 13 bases that match TRBD2. V lost 2 bases and J lost 0; bases outside the gene matches: 5. Germline-derived CDR1 and CDR2 are SGHRS and YFSETQ. This CDR3 region has 17 residues. The CDR3 DNA follows: TGCGCCAGCAGCTTACAACTAGCGGGAGGGCCCTCCTACGAGCAGTACTTC. Translating it yields CASSLQLAGGPSYEQYF. Looking up the rest from reference TRBV5-1 and TRBJ2-7 gives the full variable domain: KAGVTQTPRYLIKTRGQQVTLSCSPISGHRSVSWYQQTPGQGLQFLFEYFSETQRNKGNFPGRFSGRQFSNSRSEMNVSTLELGDSALYLCASSLQLAGGPSYEQYFGPGTRLTVT.

This clonotype was counted a few times. CDR3 loop: CASSLGRQGHGELFF. The CDR3 coding sequence is TGTGCCAGCAGCTTAGGCCGGCAGGGTCACGGGGAGCTGTTTTTT. The chain combines TRBV13 with TRBJ2-2; a weak D match, TRBD1 (5 bases). The V and J ends lost 0 bases and 7 bases respectively, with 12 bases between them. CDR1 and CDR2 (germline): PRHDT, FYEKMQ (reference sequence). This CDR3 spans 15 amino acids.

This clonotype showed up many times. V gene TRBV6-5 combines with J gene TRBJ2-2; D tentatively reads TRBD1 or TRBD2 (5 bases each). V gave up 4 bases and J gave up 0 bases, with 12 bases separating them. The CDR3 has 16 residues. Germline CDR1 MNHEY, CDR2 SVGAGI. CDR3 amino acids: CASSLWGISNTGELFF. The CDR3, as DNA: TGTGCCAGCAGTTTATGGGGGATTTCGAACACCGGGGAGCTGTTTTTT.

CDR3 sequence: CSVEISRGRLFF. The CDR3 DNA is TGCAGCGTTGAAATTAGCAGGGGGAGGCTGTTTTTT. The chain has TRBV29-1 and TRBJ1-4, with 7 nucleotides matching TRBD1. Per the germline V gene, CDR1 is SQVTM and CDR2 is ANQGSEA. The CDR3 spans 12 residues. V gave up 2 bases and J gave up 14 bases; unmatched junction bases: 8.